The 26 T cell receptor beta chains below all came from one sample that was sequenced in a study of human T cells and chemical hapten exposure. TCRdb re-called the RACE reads with MiXCR, one entry per CDR3 protein. The sample shows about 76,000 distinct CDR3 sequences, over 10% of them seen only once. Stated time point: patch test 3, about 24 weeks after DPC sensitization. The treatment: therapeutic diphenylcyclopropenone sensitization with weekly scalp DPC. This sample comprised whole blood, obtained in connection with sensitization to the hapten diphenylcyclopropenone (DPC). Receptor source: a woman between 45 and 60 years old with alopecia areata. Some clones in this sample may be carry-over from other donors' samples.

This clonotype was counted only a few times. V and J are TRBV18 and TRBJ1-2, with 8 bases fitting TRBD1. The CDR3 contains 16 residues. V shed 3 bases and J 8 bases; nucleotides not matched to a gene: 14. CDR1 and CDR2 from the germline V gene are KGHSH and LQKENI. CDR3 loop: CASSPPGQGAAGGYTF. CDR3 bases: TGTGCCAGCTCACCCCCCGGACAGGGAGCCGCGGGCGGCTACACCTTC.

This sequence joins TRBV28 and TRBJ1-5, with 7 bases lining up with TRBD1. CDR1 is MDHEN and CDR2 is SYDVKM in the germline V gene. V lost 10 bases to trimming and J lost 4 bases; unmatched junction nucleotides: 10. This CDR3 contains 14 residues. This CDR3 is CANSQGLKNQPQHF. DNA for the CDR3: TGTGCCAACTCACAGGGGTTAAAAAATCAGCCCCAGCATTTT. The full variable domain, completed using reference TRBV28 and TRBJ1-5, is DVKVTQSSRYLVKRTGEKVFLECVQDMDHENMFWYRQDPGLGLRLIYFSYDVKMKEKGDIPEGYSVSREKKERFSLILESASTNQTSMYLCANSQGLKNQPQHFGDGTRLSIL.

The V gene is TRBV11-2, the J gene TRBJ2-5; TRBD2 is a possible D gene (5 bases). This CDR3 has 14 residues. Deletions cut 7 bases from V and 4 bases from J, with 16 bases between. CDR1 is SGHAT and CDR2 is FQNNGV in the germline V gene. The CDR3 protein is CASTYSEIGETQYF. CDR3 coding DNA: TGTGCCAGCACCTATAGCGAGATCGGAGAGACCCAGTACTTC.

Concerning this clonotype itself: With a much larger clone just one base away, this may be a read error. The CDR3 carries no conserved terminal phenylalanine or tryptophan, so it likely arises from a read error. The gene calls are TRBV18 and TRBJ2-7; TRBD1 matches 8 bases. The ends lost 5 bases at V and 2 bases at J; junction bases unmatched: 11. Germline-derived CDR1 and CDR2 are KGHSH and LQKENI. The CDR3 totals 16 residues. CDR3 sequence (DNA): TGTGCCAGCTCAGTTAGCCAGGGGGCTATAACCTACGAGCAGTACATC. It translates to CASSVSQGAITYEQYI.

V gene TRBV29-1 combines with J gene TRBJ2-7; D gene ambiguous. The length of the CDR3 is 11 residues. Germline loops: CDR1 SQVTM, CDR2 ANQGSEA. Trimming pared 4 bases from V and 5 bases from J, leaving 9 bases between. CDR3 DNA sequence: TGCAGCGTTGCTACCGTCAACGAGCAGTACTTC. Translating gives CSVATVNEQYF.

This clonotype was counted only a few times. The CDR3 reads CATPEHAGWPSTDTQYF. The CDR3, as DNA: TGTGCCACCCCCGAGCACGCGGGCTGGCCTAGCACAGATACGCAGTATTTT. V and J are TRBV24-1 and TRBJ2-3, with D possibly being TRBD2 (5 bases). CDR3 size: 17 residues. V lost 9 bases to trimming and J lost 0 bases, with 21 bases between them. Germline CDR1 and CDR2: KGHDR and SFDVKD.

This rearrangement joins TRBV2 to TRBJ1-1; D is unclear. The germline gives CDR1 SNHLY, CDR2 FYNNEI. Trimming removed 3 bases from V and 1 base from J, with 9 bases in between. The CDR3 is made up of 14 amino acids. CDR3 loop: CASSESRRNTEAFF. In DNA, the CDR3 is TGTGCCAGCAGTGAGTCCCGGCGGAACACTGAAGCTTTCTTT.

The chain couples TRBV10-3 to TRBJ2-1; D is undetermined. Germline CDR1 ENHRY, CDR2 SYGVKD. V was trimmed by 4 bases and J by 0 bases, leaving 13 bases between them. CDR3 length equals 16 residues. The CDR3 nucleotides are TGTGCCATCAGTGCCACACTGGGGTCCTCCTACAATGAGCAGTTCTTC. As protein: CAISATLGSSYNEQFF.

This clonotype has a count of ten or more. The chain employs TRBV30 and TRBJ2-1, with a tentative D call TRBD1 (6 bases). The CDR3 is 16 residues long. V lost 1 base, J lost 6 bases, and 19 bases lay in between. Germline values: CDR1 GTSNPN, CDR2 SVGIG (reference sequence). The CDR3 bases are TGTGCCTGGAGTGCCGTAAGGCAGGGGTGGGGCAATGAGCAGTTCTTC. As protein: CAWSAVRQGWGNEQFF.

This clonotype was found many times. The chain couples TRBV7-9 to TRBJ2-3; possibly TRBD2 for D (5 bases). In germline, CDR1 is SEHNR, CDR2 FQNEAQ (reference sequence). Trimming took 7 bases from V and 8 from J, leaving 16 bases between them. CDR3 size: 13 residues. The CDR3 DNA follows: TGTGCCAGCACGGCCCGGACCAGCGGTACGCAGTATTTT. This codes for CASTARTSGTQYF.

This clonotype was recorded at least ten times. V usage is TRBV11-2 and J usage is TRBJ2-3, with 9 bases aligning to TRBD2. The length of the CDR3 is 15 residues. Germline V gives CDR1 SGHAT, CDR2 FQNNGV. V gave up 5 bases and J gave up 2 bases; unmatched junction bases: 5. The CDR3 reads CASSRLAGLTDTQYF. CDR3 nucleotide sequence: TGTGCCAGCAGCCGCCTAGCGGGACTCACAGATACGCAGTATTTT.

The gene calls are TRBV29-1 and TRBJ1-5, with a tentative D call TRBD1 (5 bases). Trimming took off 4 bases at V and 6 bases at J, with 13 bases between the two ends. This CDR3 is built from 13 residues. Germline CDR1 SQVTM, CDR2 ANQGSEA. DNA for the CDR3: TGCAGCGTTGCAAGGGGCAGGAGTCAGCCCCAGCATTTT. This translates into CSVARGRSQPQHF.

This clonotype was found many times. This sequence joins TRBV11-2 and TRBJ2-3; a possible D gene is TRBD2 (5 bases). Germline CDR1 reads SGHAT; CDR2 reads FQNNGV. V was pared by 4 bases and J by 4 bases, with 15 bases between. CDR3 length: 15 amino acids. The CDR3 DNA reads as TGTGCCAGCAGCTCTACCGGGGATCCCGCAGATACGCAGTATTTT. Protein: CASSSTGDPADTQYF.

The chain combines TRBV5-4 with TRBJ2-3, with D maybe TRBD2 (5 bases). This CDR3 contains 15 residues. CDR1 and CDR2 (germline): SGHNT, YYREEE (reference sequence). Trimming took off 0 bases at V and 1 base at J, with 9 bases between the two ends. CDR3 in amino acids: CASSLDSVGTDTQYF. As DNA, the CDR3 is TGTGCCAGCAGCTTGGATAGCGTGGGCACAGATACGCAGTATTTT.

In this sample, this clonotype turned up many times. Since the CDR3 does not end with the conserved phenylalanine or tryptophan, this likely comes from a read error. The DNA is left out, because the CDR3 cannot be placed on it with certainty; the CDR3 is given as TCRdb lists it. The V call is TRBV20-1, the J call TRBJ2-7; TRBD1, the table's D call, was not compared with the DNA. Looked up from germline, CDR1 is DFQATT and CDR2 is SNEGSKA (reference sequence). The length of the CDR3 is 8 amino acids, counting both ends. CDR3 in amino acids: CSAAQGFL.

This clonotype appeared a single time. A read error is likely, as this CDR3 ends without the conserved phenylalanine or tryptophan. This chain joins TRBV5-1 and TRBJ2-2; D perhaps matches TRBD2 (6 bases). CDR3 size: 13 residues. V lost 7 bases, J lost 2 bases, and 9 bases lay in between. CDR1 and CDR2 (germline): SGHRS, YFSETQ. The CDR3 spells CASGTSNTGELFS. In DNA, the CDR3 is TGCGCCAGCGGGACTTCTAACACCGGGGAGCTGTTTTCT.

CDR3 protein: CASSDTRNTEAFF. The CDR3 DNA reads as TGTGCCAGCAGTGATACTAGGAACACTGAAGCTTTCTTT. The chain combines TRBV6-1 with TRBJ1-1; D gene uncertain. This CDR3 has 13 amino acids. V shed 3 bases and J shed 1 base, with 6 bases lying between them. The germline V gene has CDR1 MNHNS and CDR2 SASEGT.

This chain joins TRBV19 and TRBJ2-1; no clear D. V lost 8 bases, J lost 0 bases, and 17 bases lay in between. The germline V gene encodes CDR1 LNHDA and CDR2 SQIVND (reference sequence). This CDR3 has 16 residues. The CDR3 region is CASLPRSPDSYNEQFF. The CDR3 nucleotides read TGTGCCAGTCTTCCGCGAAGTCCCGACTCCTACAATGAGCAGTTCTTC.

This clonotype was recorded at least ten times. The gene calls are TRBV7-2 and TRBJ1-1, with D maybe TRBD1 (6 bases). Germline V lookup: CDR1 SGHTA, CDR2 FQGNSA. This CDR3 has 13 residues. Trimming shortened V by 3 bases and J by 7 bases, and 12 bases separated the two germline ends. This CDR3 reads CASSFRQAGEAFF. The CDR3 nucleotides are TGTGCCAGCAGCTTTAGACAGGCCGGTGAAGCTTTCTTT.

This clonotype appeared a few times. The CDR3 here is CASSGPRLIGEQYF. CDR3 DNA sequence: TGTGCCAGCAGTGGACCGAGGTTGATTGGCGAGCAGTACTTC. This chain joins TRBV25-1 and TRBJ2-7; unclear D gene. CDR3 length: 14 amino acids. Trimming removed 4 bases from V and 6 bases from J, with 16 bases in between. Germline assignment: CDR1 MGHDK and CDR2 SYGVNS.

The rearrangement joins TRBV9 to TRBJ2-2; D might be TRBD2 (6 bases). Germline lookup yields CDR1 SGDLS and CDR2 YYNGEE. Trimming left V 4 bases short and J 5 bases short, with 15 bases between. The CDR3 consists of 15 residues. CDR3 protein: CASSFGTSETGELFF. The DNA of the CDR3 is TGTGCCAGCAGCTTCGGGACTTCCGAGACCGGGGAGCTGTTTTTT. Full variable domain (remainder filled in from reference TRBV9 and TRBJ2-2): DSGVTQTPKHLITATGQRVTLRCSPRSGDLSVYWYQQSLDQGLQFLIQYYNGEERAKGNILERFSAQQFPDLHSELNLSSLELGDSALYFCASSFGTSETGELFFGEGSRLTVL.

This clonotype was observed at least ten times. This chain uses TRBV20-1 with TRBJ2-5; D unresolved. The CDR3 is made up of 12 amino acids. Germline V gene data show CDR1 as DFQATT and CDR2 as SNEGSKA (reference sequence). Trimming cost V 3 bases and J 1 base, with 6 bases left between them. CDR3 residues: CSASESQETQYF. The CDR3 region has the DNA TGCAGTGCTAGCGAGAGCCAAGAGACCCAGTACTTC.

This clonotype showed up many times. This chain connects TRBV7-3 to TRBJ1-6, with TRBD1 as a possible D gene (5 bases). Germline-derived CDR1 and CDR2 are SGHTA and FQGTGA. V lost 5 bases to trimming and J lost 9 bases, with 11 bases between them. CDR3 length: 13 amino acids. CDR3 region: CASSVEGFSPLHF. CDR3 sequence (DNA): TGTGCCAGCAGCGTTGAGGGGTTTTCACCCCTCCACTTT.

J is TRBJ2-2 and V is TRBV2; 9 nucleotides align to TRBD1. Germline V gene lookup returns CDR1 SNHLY and CDR2 FYNNEI. This CDR3 comprises 15 residues. Trimming at V came to 10 bases and at J to 1 base, leaving 7 bases not matched to a gene. The CDR3 sequence is CAIQQGAGNTGELFF. CDR3 coding DNA: TGTGCCATCCAACAGGGGGCTGGGAACACCGGGGAGCTGTTTTTT.

This clonotype was observed a handful of times. This rearrangement joins TRBV19 to TRBJ2-3; 9 nucleotides align to TRBD1. Germline V gene sequence: CDR1 LNHDA, CDR2 SQIVND (reference sequence). V dropped 4 bases and J dropped 4; count of bases not matched to a gene: 6. There are 15 residues in the CDR3. The chain's CDR3 is CASSRDREVADTQYF. For the CDR3, the DNA is TGTGCCAGTAGTAGGGACAGGGAGGTCGCAGATACGCAGTATTTT.

This CDR3 reads CASSYSRPGTGFGSPLHF. In DNA, the CDR3 is TGTGCCAGCAGTTACTCGAGACCCGGGACCGGTTTCGGGTCACCCCTCCACTTT. V and J are TRBV6-5 and TRBJ1-6; D is possibly TRBD1 (5 bases). Trimming took off 0 bases at V and 10 bases at J, with 22 bases between the two ends. This CDR3 contains 18 residues. Per germline, CDR1 MNHEY and CDR2 SVGAGI.